This TCR beta chain was profiled in a study of control samples from healthy donors and cancer patients. Trimming stripped 4 bases from V and 0 bases from J, with 8 bases between. CDR1 and CDR2 (germline): SGHRS, YFSETQ. The CDR3 sequence is 14 residues long. Using immunoSEQ multiplex PCR, the repertoire was profiled, and TCRdb retains in-frame clones only, with some absent. The sample has about 160,000 clones, about 95% seen once; the top ten hold 11% to 15%. This sequence joins TRBV5-1 and TRBJ1-5, with D uncertain. This TCR was recovered from a man in his fifties or sixties with colorectal cancer. What was sequenced was PBMCs. The CDR3 is CASSPDDSNQPQHF. In nucleotides, the CDR3 is TGCGCCAGCAGCCCAGACGATAGCAATCAGCCCCAGCATTTT.